The entry below gives a single TCR beta chain sequence along with its context. Its specificity is unknown. This entry is derived from a study of beta chain features in type 1 diabetes. General study findings and limits: Unsettled here was the matter of whether HLA type influences TCRB rearrangement. Moderate but significant shortening of TCRB CDR3s was recorded in all four CD4+ subsets from Type 1 diabetes patients.

A CD45RO/CCR7/CD25/CD127/CD95/CD27 panel sorted naive, central memory, regulatory and stem cell-like memory CD4+ cells. As every portion of the isolated RNA was reverse transcribed, the sequencing read expressed TCRB transcripts. TCRdb's table, derived via immunoSEQ multiplex PCR, lists solely in-frame clones and lacks some. Of around 44,000 clones listed, 66% are singletons. V was cut by 5 bases and J by 2 bases, with 13 bases left in between. The CDR3 has 14 residues. Per the germline V gene, CDR1 is SGHTA and CDR2 is FQGNSA. Sequencing input: Tregs from blood. The genes are TRBV7-2 and TRBJ2-7, with a weak D call TRBD2 (6 bases). The TCR was taken from a woman aged 18-30 years with type 1 diabetes. CDR3 region: CASSQQAGPYEQYF. For the CDR3, the DNA is TGTGCCAGCAGCCAACAGGCGGGGCCCTACGAGCAGTACTTC.